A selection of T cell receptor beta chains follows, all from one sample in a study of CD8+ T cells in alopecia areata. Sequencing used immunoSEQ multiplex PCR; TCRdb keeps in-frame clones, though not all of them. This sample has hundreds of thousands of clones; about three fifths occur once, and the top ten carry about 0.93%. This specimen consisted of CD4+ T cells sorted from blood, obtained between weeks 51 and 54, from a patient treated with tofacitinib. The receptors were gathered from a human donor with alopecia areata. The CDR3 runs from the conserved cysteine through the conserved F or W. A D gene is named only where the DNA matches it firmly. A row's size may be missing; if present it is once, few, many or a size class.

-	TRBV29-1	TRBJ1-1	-	TGCAGCGTTCGGACGTACATTCCAACAGGTTTGGATACTGAAGCTTTCTTT	CSVRTYIPTGLDTEAFF
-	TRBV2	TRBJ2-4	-	TGTGCCAGCAGTCCGCCGGTAGCCAAAAACATTCAGTACTTC	CASSPPVAKNIQYF
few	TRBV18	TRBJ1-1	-	TGTGCCAGCTCACCACCATCCAGGCAGGATGAAGCTTTCTTT	CASSPPSRQDEAFF
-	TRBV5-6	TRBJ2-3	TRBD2	TGTGCCAGCAGCTTCCGACTAGCGGGGACCACAGATACGCAGTATTTT	CASSFRLAGTTDTQYF
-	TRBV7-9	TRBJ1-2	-	TGTGCCAGCAGCCCTGCCGGCGTGGAGGATGGCTACACCTTC	CASSPAGVEDGYTF
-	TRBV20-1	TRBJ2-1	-	TGCAGTGCTAGTTGGAACAATGAGCAGTTCTTC	CSASWNNEQFF
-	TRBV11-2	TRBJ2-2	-	TGTGCCAGCAGCTTGACCCGTTACACCGGGGAGCTGTTTTTT	CASSLTRYTGELFF
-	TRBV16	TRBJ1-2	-	TGTGCCAGCAGCCCCAACTATGGCTACACCTTC	CASSPNYGYTF
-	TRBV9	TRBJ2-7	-	TGTGCCAGCAGCGTAGTGGGGGATGGCGAGCAGTACTTC	CASSVVGDGEQYF
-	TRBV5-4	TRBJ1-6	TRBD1	TGTGCCAGCAGCTTAGGTGGACAGGGGTATTCACCCCTCCACTTT	CASSLGGQGYSPLHF
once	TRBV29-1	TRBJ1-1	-	TGCAGCGTTGATGGGCCTAGAGCTTTCTTT	CSVDGPRAFF
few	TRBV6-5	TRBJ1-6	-	TGTGCCAGCAGTTACTCATCGGGCAGGGATAATTCACCCCTCCACTTT	CASSYSSGRDNSPLHF
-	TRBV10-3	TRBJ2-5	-	TGTGCCATCAGTGAAGGTAGTATAGAGACCCAGTACTTC	CAISEGSIETQYF
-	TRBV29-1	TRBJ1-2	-	TGCAGCGTTGAAGATCTCACCACCGTTGATGGCTACACCTTC	CSVEDLTTVDGYTF
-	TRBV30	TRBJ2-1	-	TGTGCCTGGAACAGGGTCACCTACAATGAGCAGTTCTTC	CAWNRVTYNEQFF
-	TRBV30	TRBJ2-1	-	TGTGCCTGGAGTGGGTTAAGCTCCTACAATGAGCAGTTCTTC	CAWSGLSSYNEQFF
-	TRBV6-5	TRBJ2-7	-	TGTGCCAGCAGTTACTCTCTCCGAGGAGGGACCTACGAGCAGTACTTC	CASSYSLRGGTYEQYF
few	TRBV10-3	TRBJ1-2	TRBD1	TGTGCCATCAGCGGACAGGAGATCGACGGCTACACCTTC	CAISGQEIDGYTF
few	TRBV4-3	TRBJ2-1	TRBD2	TGCGCCAGCAGCCAACTAGCGGGGGGGGACAATGAGCAGTTCTTC	CASSQLAGGDNEQFF
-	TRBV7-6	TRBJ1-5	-	TGTGCCAGCAGCTTAGTTTCAGGAACGCAGCCCCAGCATTTT	CASSLVSGTQPQHF
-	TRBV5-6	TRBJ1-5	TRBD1	TGTGCCAGCAGCATTACAGGGGGCAACAATCAGCCCCAGCATTTT	CASSITGGNNQPQHF
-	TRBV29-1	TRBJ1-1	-	TGCAGCGTTGTTAGGGGTCGGGTTCCCACTGAAGCTTTCTTT	CSVVRGRVPTEAFF
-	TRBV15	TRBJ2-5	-	TGTGCCACCAGCAGAGAAGTGACCCAGTACTTC	CATSREVTQYF
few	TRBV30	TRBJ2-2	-	TGTGCCTGGAGTAAAGATTCGAACACCGGGGAGCTGTTTTTT	CAWSKDSNTGELFF
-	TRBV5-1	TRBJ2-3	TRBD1	TGCGCCAGCAGCTTGGGGACAGGGGAATATACGCAGTATTTT	CASSLGTGEYTQYF
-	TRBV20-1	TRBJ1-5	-	TGCAGTGCTAGAGATCGCAGGGCCCAGCATTTT	CSARDRRAQHF
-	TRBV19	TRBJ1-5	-	TGTGCCAGTAGTCCCCAACAGGGAAGGGAGCCCCAGCATTTT	CASSPQQGREPQHF
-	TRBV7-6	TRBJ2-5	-	TGTGCCAGCAGCTTTCCCGGGACGGATCAAGAGACCCAGTACTTC	CASSFPGTDQETQYF
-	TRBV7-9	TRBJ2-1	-	TGTGCCAGCGAAGGCATTGAGCAGTTCTTC	CASEGIEQFF
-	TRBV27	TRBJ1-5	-	TGTGCCAGCTCGGGACAAAGAAATCAGCCCCAGCATTTT	CASSGQRNQPQHF
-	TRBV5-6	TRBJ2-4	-	TGTGCCAGCAGCTTTCCTAGCGAAAACATTCAGTACTTC	CASSFPSENIQYF
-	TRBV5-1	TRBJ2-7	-	TGCGCCAGCAGCTTGGAACCTGGATCGGGCGAGCAGTACTTC	CASSLEPGSGEQYF
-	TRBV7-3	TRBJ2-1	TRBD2	TGTGCCAGCAGCGAACTAGCGGGGGGACTCTACAATGAGCAGTTCTTC	CASSELAGGLYNEQFF
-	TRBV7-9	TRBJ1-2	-	TGTGCCAGCAGCTCGGGAGGAGGCTACACCTTC	CASSSGGGYTF
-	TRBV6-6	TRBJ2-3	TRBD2	TGTGCCAGCACCCGTTACCAGCGGGGGGGAGATACGCAGTATTTT	CASTRYQRGGDTQYF
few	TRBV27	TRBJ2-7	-	TGTGCCAGCAGTTTATTGGGTCACGAGCAGTACTTC	CASSLLGHEQYF
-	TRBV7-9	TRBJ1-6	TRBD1	TGTGCCAGCAGCTCGACGACAGGGGGGGATTCACCCCTCCACTTT	CASSSTTGGDSPLHF